Below are 17 T cell receptor beta chains sequenced from a single sample in a study of blood T cell repertoires in COVID-19. Generated by immunoSEQ multiplex PCR, the TCRdb table keeps only in-frame clones and is missing some. The sample records under 300,000 clones, about nine tenths being singletons. Sequencing was carried out using peripheral blood. The receptors stem from a man in his sixties with acute or convalescent COVID-19.

The chain employs TRBV27 and TRBJ2-6, with unresolved D. CDR3 length: 13 residues. CDR1 is MNHEY and CDR2 is SMNVEV in the germline V gene (reference sequence). Trimming pared 7 bases from V and 0 bases from J, leaving 4 bases between. The CDR3 DNA is TGTGCCAGCACCAACTCTGGGGCCAACGTCCTGACTTTC. The encoded protein is CASTNSGANVLTF. The full variable domain, rest sourced from reference TRBV27 and TRBJ2-6, is EAQVTQNPRYLITVTGKKLTVTCSQNMNHEYMSWYRQDPGLGLRQIYYSMNVEVTDKGDVPEGYKVSRKEKRNFPLILESPSPNQTSLYFCASTNSGANVLTFGAGSRLTVL.

In its sample, this clone was seen a few times. The rearrangement uses TRBV19 and TRBJ1-2, with 7 bases fitting TRBD1. This CDR3 region has 15 residues. The ends lost 4 bases at V and 7 bases at J; junction bases unmatched: 12. Germline V CDR1 and CDR2: LNHDA, SQIVND (reference sequence). CDR3 sequence: CASSSQDRAPSGYTF. Here the CDR3 DNA reads TGTGCCAGTAGTAGCCAAGACAGGGCACCCTCTGGCTACACCTTC. Combining the CDR3 with reference TRBV19 and TRBJ1-2 gives the whole variable domain DGGITQSPKYLFRKEGQNVTLSCEQNLNHDAMYWYRQDPGQGLRLIYYSQIVNDFQKGDIAEGYSVSREKKESFPLTVTSAQKNPTAFYLCASSSQDRAPSGYTFGSGTRLTVV.

V usage is TRBV28 and J usage is TRBJ1-5, with 7 bases matching TRBD1. The CDR3 sequence is 15 residues long. Germline V CDR1 and CDR2: MDHEN, SYDVKM. V trimming: 3 bases; J trimming: 5 bases; junction bases outside the gene matches: 7. The CDR3 nucleotides read TGTGCCAGCAGTTTTCCGACAGGGATGTATCAGCCCCAGCATTTT. This gives the protein CASSFPTGMYQPQHF.

The V call is TRBV7-2, the J call TRBJ1-6; a weak D match, TRBD1 (5 bases). Germline V lookup: CDR1 SGHTA, CDR2 FQGNSA. Trimming shortened V by 0 bases and J by 9 bases, and 9 bases separated the two germline ends. This CDR3 is built from 14 residues. The CDR3 nucleotides are TGTGCCAGCAGCTTAGCCAGGGAGGCTTCACCCCTCCACTTT. Its translation is CASSLAREASPLHF.

The chain combines TRBV5-8 with TRBJ2-5; D possibly corresponds to TRBD2 (5 bases). Per the germline V gene, CDR1 is SGHTS and CDR2 is YDEGEE. The V end lost 0 bases, the J end lost 5 bases, and 11 bases lay between the germline ends. The CDR3 has 14 residues. CDR3: CASSLAQLVETQYF. The CDR3 region has the DNA TGTGCCAGCAGCTTGGCCCAACTAGTGGAGACCCAGTACTTC. The full variable domain, with the rest looked up from reference TRBV5-8 and TRBJ2-5, is EAGVTQSPTHLIKTRGQQATLRCSPISGHTSVYWYQQALGLGLQFLLWYDEGEERNRGNFPPRFSGRQFPNYSSELNVNALELEDSALYLCASSLAQLVETQYFGPGTRLLVL.

The chain couples TRBV6-5 to TRBJ1-2, with D hard to call. Trimming removed 6 bases at V and 7 bases at J, with 6 bases between. The CDR3 is 10 residues long. Germline loops: CDR1 MNHEY, CDR2 SVGAGI. CDR3 protein: CASSLAGYTF. The CDR3, as DNA: TGTGCCAGCAGCTTGGCTGGCTACACCTTC.

The chain recombines TRBV19 with TRBJ1-1; the D gene is possibly TRBD1 (5 bases). The CDR3 has 13 residues. V was cut by 6 bases and J by 2 bases, with 10 bases left in between. Germline V gene lookup returns CDR1 LNHDA and CDR2 SQIVND (reference sequence). CDR3 in amino acids: CASRPTANTEAFF. In nucleotides, the CDR3 is TGTGCCAGTAGGCCGACAGCTAACACTGAAGCTTTCTTT.

The rearrangement uses TRBV7-3 and TRBJ2-7, with 7 bases aligning to TRBD2. Germline V gene data show CDR1 as SGHTA and CDR2 as FQGTGA. J gave up 6 bases and V 8 bases, and 10 bases lay outside the gene matches. There are 13 residues in the CDR3. The CDR3 nucleotides read TGTGCCAGCGCCCCTTTGGCGGGAGTCGAGCAGTACTTC. The encoded protein is CASAPLAGVEQYF.

The genes are TRBV4-3 and TRBJ2-7; 7 nucleotides match TRBD1. Unmatched junction bases numbered 10, after V lost 4 bases and J lost 4 bases. The CDR3 runs 15 residues. Germline values: CDR1 LGHNA, CDR2 YSLEER. CDR3 in amino acids: CASSPNGQVRYEQYF. As DNA, the CDR3 is TGCGCCAGCAGCCCCAATGGACAGGTCAGATACGAGCAGTACTTC.

The CDR3 DNA reads as TGTGCCAGCAGCGTAGAGGACACCCCTAACTATGGCTACACCTTC. Translation: CASSVEDTPNYGYTF. This chain links TRBV9 with TRBJ1-2; D perhaps matches TRBD1 (5 bases). There are 15 residues in the CDR3. CDR1 and CDR2 from the germline V gene are SGDLS and YYNGEE. V gave up 0 bases and J gave up 0 bases, with 9 bases separating them.

This chain connects TRBV15 to TRBJ2-7; TRBD1 matches 9 bases. The CDR3 consists of 18 residues. Germline V gene sequence: CDR1 LNHNV, CDR2 YYDKDF (reference sequence). After removal of 0 bases from V and 0 bases from J, the junction contained 9 bases not matched to a gene. The CDR3 DNA follows: TGTGCCACCAGCAGAGATCGATACGTGGGACAGGGCTCCTACGAGCAGTACTTC. Residues: CATSRDRYVGQGSYEQYF.

The rearrangement joins TRBV11-2 to TRBJ1-2; 7 nucleotides line up with TRBD1. The CDR3 has 16 amino acids. CDR1 and CDR2 (germline): SGHAT, FQNNGV. The J segment lost 8 bases and the V segment lost 5 bases, leaving 17 bases of the junction unmatched. The CDR3: CASSPPVTGTMEGYTF. The CDR3 DNA is TGTGCCAGCAGCCCACCGGTGACAGGGACGATGGAGGGCTACACCTTC.

The J gene is TRBJ1-1, the V gene TRBV7-2; the D is unclear. The germline CDR1 and CDR2 sequences are SGHTA and FQGNSA. V dropped 0 bases and J dropped 1 base, with 6 bases sitting between them. CDR3 length: 14 amino acids. This CDR3 reads CASSLAGGNTEAFF. CDR3 DNA: TGTGCCAGCAGCTTAGCAGGAGGGAACACTGAAGCTTTCTTT.

The V gene is TRBV19, the J gene TRBJ1-5; unclear D gene. Trimming pared 3 bases from V and 2 bases from J, leaving 14 bases between. The CDR3 extends over 16 amino acids. The germline V gene has CDR1 LNHDA and CDR2 SQIVND (reference sequence). The CDR3 region is CASSISEGLGNQPQHF. The CDR3 DNA is TGTGCCAGTAGTATTAGTGAGGGTCTTGGCAATCAGCCCCAGCATTTT.

The V and J genes are TRBV7-9 and TRBJ2-7; 7 bases are shared with TRBD1. The CDR3 length is 14 residues. After removal of 0 bases from V and 5 bases from J, the junction contained 4 bases not matched to a gene. The V gene's germline CDR1 is SEHNR and CDR2 FQNEAQ (reference sequence). This CDR3 reads CASSLAWTGHEQYF. The CDR3 coding sequence is TGTGCCAGCAGCTTAGCCTGGACAGGACACGAGCAGTACTTC.

The table lists this clone with a few counts. The chain uses TRBV3-1 (or the pseudogene TRBV3-2) and TRBJ2-3; tentatively, D is TRBD2 (5 bases). The CDR3 extends over 16 amino acids. Trimming pared 4 bases from V and 2 bases from J, leaving 16 bases between. The V gene's germline CDR1 is LGHDT and CDR2 YNNKEL (reference sequence). The CDR3 reads CASSRTRLRVTDTQYF. As DNA, the CDR3 is TGTGCCAGCAGCCGCACCCGTTTGCGGGTCACAGATACGCAGTATTTT.

This chain joins TRBV7-9 and TRBJ2-7; the match to TRBD2 covers 7 bases. CDR3 length: 15 amino acids. J was trimmed by 0 bases and V by 1 base; bases with no gene match: 3. Germline V gene data show CDR1 as SEHNR and CDR2 as FQNEAQ (reference sequence). The CDR3 DNA reads TGTGCCAGCAGCTTAGACGGCGGGGGCTCCTACGAGCAGTACTTC. It encodes CASSLDGGGSYEQYF.